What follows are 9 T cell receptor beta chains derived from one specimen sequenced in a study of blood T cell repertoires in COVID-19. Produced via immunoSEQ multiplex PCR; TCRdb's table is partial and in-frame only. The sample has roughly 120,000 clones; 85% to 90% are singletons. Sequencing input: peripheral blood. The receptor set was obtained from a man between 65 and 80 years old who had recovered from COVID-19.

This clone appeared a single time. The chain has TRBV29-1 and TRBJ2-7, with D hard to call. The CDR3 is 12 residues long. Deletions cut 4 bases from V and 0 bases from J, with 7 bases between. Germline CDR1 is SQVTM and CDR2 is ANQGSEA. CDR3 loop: CSVGLASYEQYF. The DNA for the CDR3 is TGCAGCGTTGGTCTGGCCTCCTACGAGCAGTACTTC.

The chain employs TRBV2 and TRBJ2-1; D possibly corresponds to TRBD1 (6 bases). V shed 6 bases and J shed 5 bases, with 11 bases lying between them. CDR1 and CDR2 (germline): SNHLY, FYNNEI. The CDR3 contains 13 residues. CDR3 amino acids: CASSIEGDNEQFF. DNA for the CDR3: TGTGCCAGCAGCATCGAGGGGGACAATGAGCAGTTCTTC. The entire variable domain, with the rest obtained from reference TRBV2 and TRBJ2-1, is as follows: EPEVTQTPSHQVTQMGQEVILRCVPISNHLYFYWYRQILGQKVEFLVSFYNNEISEKSEIFDDQFSVERPDGSNFTLKIRSTKLEDSAMYFCASSIEGDNEQFFGPGTRLTVL.

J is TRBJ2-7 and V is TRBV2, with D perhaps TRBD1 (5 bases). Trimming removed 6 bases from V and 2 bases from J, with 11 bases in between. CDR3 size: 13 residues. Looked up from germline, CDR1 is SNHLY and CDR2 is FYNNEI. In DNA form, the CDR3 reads TGTGCCAGCAGCGCTCCGACAGCCTACGAGCAGTACTTC. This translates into CASSAPTAYEQYF.

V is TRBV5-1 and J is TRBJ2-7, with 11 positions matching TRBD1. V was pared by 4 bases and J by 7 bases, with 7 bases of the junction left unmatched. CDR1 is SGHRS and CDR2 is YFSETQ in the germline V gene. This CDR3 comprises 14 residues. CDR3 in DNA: TGCGCCAGCAGCATAGGACAGGGGGCAGGGGAGCAGTACTTC. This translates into CASSIGQGAGEQYF.

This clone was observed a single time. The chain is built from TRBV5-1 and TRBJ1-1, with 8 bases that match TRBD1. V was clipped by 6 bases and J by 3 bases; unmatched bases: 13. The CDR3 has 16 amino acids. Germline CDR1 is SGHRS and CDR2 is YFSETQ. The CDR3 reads CASTRGTGWVDTEAFF. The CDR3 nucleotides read TGCGCCAGCACCCGCGGGACAGGCTGGGTTGACACTGAAGCTTTCTTT.

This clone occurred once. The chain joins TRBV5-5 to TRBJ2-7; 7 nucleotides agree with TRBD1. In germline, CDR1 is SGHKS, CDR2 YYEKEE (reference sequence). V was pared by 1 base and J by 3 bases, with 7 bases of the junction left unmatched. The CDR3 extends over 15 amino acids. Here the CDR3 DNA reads TGTGCCAGCAGCTTGCTAGGGACAGTATACTACGAGCAGTACTTC. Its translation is CASSLLGTVYYEQYF.

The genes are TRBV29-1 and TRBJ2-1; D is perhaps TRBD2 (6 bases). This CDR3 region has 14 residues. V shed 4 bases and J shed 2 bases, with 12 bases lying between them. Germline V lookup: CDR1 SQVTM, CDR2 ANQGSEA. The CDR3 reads CSVVFGRTYNEQFF. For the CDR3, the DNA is TGCAGCGTTGTTTTTGGGAGGACCTACAATGAGCAGTTCTTC.

The CDR3 region has the DNA TGTGCCAGCAGCTTAGCGGGCGGGGCCAACGTCCTGACTTTC. Encoded protein: CASSLAGGANVLTF. J is TRBJ2-6 and V is TRBV7-6; no definite D call. This CDR3 has 14 amino acids. The germline gives CDR1 SGHVS, CDR2 FNYEAQ. V was cut by 0 bases and J by 4 bases, with 4 bases left in between.

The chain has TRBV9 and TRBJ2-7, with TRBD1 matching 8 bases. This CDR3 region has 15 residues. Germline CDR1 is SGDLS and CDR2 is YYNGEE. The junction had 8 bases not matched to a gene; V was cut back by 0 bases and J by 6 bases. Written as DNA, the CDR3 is TGTGCCAGCAGCGTAGACGGGGCAGGGGGCCTCGAGCAGTACTTC. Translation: CASSVDGAGGLEQYF.